One TCR beta chain is described in this entry. The clone's antigen remains unknown. No base qualities exist here, and no much larger clone lies one base off it. The cohort comprised 666 healthy bone marrow donors. All cohort members were sampled while nominally healthy, although unrecorded immune exposures were likely present. The donor tested CMV seropositive and was one of the 289 seropositive cohort members. A peripheral blood sample was collected from each donor, and TCR beta sequencing was performed on peripheral blood mononuclear cells. The Qiagen DNeasy Blood Extraction Kit was used to extract genomic DNA from the blood cell samples. This entry is derived from a study of cytomegalovirus exposure and HLA in healthy donors (dated 2017 in TCRdb). About the full investigation: An earlier analysis of fewer than 750 of the donors reported 276 Gb of sequence data and around 110 million unique TCR beta sequences obtained from roughly 180 million T cells. Typing coverage differed by locus: A, B, C, DRB1 and DQB1 were typed in about 620-630 donors, DQA1 in 522, DPA1 in some 610, and DPB1 in just under 490. HLA typing covered class I and class II loci at four-digit resolution. An earlier analysis of 587 of the donors used high-throughput TCR beta sequencing to judge whether each TCR beta V gene segment behaved as functional or pseudogenic. Of the 300 to 500 genotyped donors, approximately 81% were placed in the genetic ancestry cluster associated with self-reported Caucasian donors. A later genetic analysis took genome-wide SNP genotypes for 398 of the 666 donors and used that subset as a discovery cohort. Every discovery cohort repertoire had been produced on one sequencing platform. The study combined high-throughput TCR immunosequencing, statistical association of individual TCRs with disease status, and machine learning to predict cytomegalovirus infection status. About five DR-DQ haplotypes were treated as single units for association and clustering because of strong linkage in the cohort. The study profiled the T cell repertoires of some 610 subjects by immunosequencing and related them to cytomegalovirus serostatus. The study aimed to test whether cataloging public T cell receptors could reveal signatures of past pathogen exposure. To study patterns of TCR occurrence, a later analysis re-analyzed previously published TCR beta repertoires from several hundred donors and added high-resolution HLA genotyping. The later analysis used no new phenotypic data to find candidate immune exposures, relying instead on TCR beta sequences and their occurrence across donors. Along with the roughly 610-subject first cohort, a separate validation cohort of over a hundred different subjects was used. Donor age, sex, ethnicity and CMV serostatus were compiled together with the repertoire data. Approximately 300 gigabases of sequencing data and around 88 million unique TCR sequences made up an early release that covered approximately 700 HLA-typed donors. Among roughly 400 genotyped donors of the cohort, an average of about 220,000 unique TCR beta nucleotide sequences was sequenced per donor, of which 15% to 20% were non-productive.

CDR1 and CDR2, looked up from the germline V gene, are MDHEN and SYDVKM. Taken from cysteine to phenylalanine, the CDR3 has 15 residues. CDR3 DNA is the only sequence kept; it has 45 bases, read in frame from the first base. V loses 4 bases of germline sequence and J loses 0 bases, and the interval between the two ends is 10 bases. The library was produced with the immunoSEQ multiplex PCR assay. For the multiplex PCR, a mixture combining 60 forward primers for TCR Vbeta segments and 13 reverse primers for TCR Jbeta segments was used. Amplification of the CDR3 region of rearranged TCR beta genes was performed with a multiplex PCR assay on genomic DNA. The Illumina HiSeq System was used to sequence the amplified TCR beta libraries as 87-base-pair reads. Under the source paper's analysis protocol: In a later analysis, approximately 74 million unique TCR beta chains were counted across the 650 to 750 repertoires, and around 10 million of these chains were shared by at least two donors. Raw reads were error-corrected and collapsed into unique sequences by a nearest-neighbor algorithm in which closely related sequences were merged to remove PCR and sequencing errors. To assign V, D and J gene segments, CDR3 sequences were aligned to IMGT reference sequences. Each retained sequence needed at least a six-nucleotide match to both a V gene segment and a J gene segment. A rearrangement was called productive if the CDR3 had no stop codons and remained in frame with V and J, and every other rearrangement was called non-productive. CDR3 was defined by IMGT convention, running from the second conserved V-encoded cysteine to the conserved J-encoded phenylalanine. In an earlier analysis of roughly 610 of the donors, sequences lacking an unambiguous match to a single V gene segment were excluded. An earlier analysis of a few hundred of the donors called V segments functional above 56.7% productive rearrangements and segregating when the between-donor standard deviation exceeded 5%. A statistical classification framework was built to diagnose cytomegalovirus status from the catalog of TCR beta chain sequences. A later analysis assigned V and J genes by comparing TCR nucleotide sequences with IMGT/GENE-DB human TR gene sequences. Using the TCRdist pipeline, a later analysis assigned CDR3 sequences along with most-parsimonious VDJ recombination scenarios. In a later analysis, each TCR beta chain was defined by its CDR3 amino acid sequence together with its V-gene family, and reads without a unique V-gene family were excluded. In a later analysis, 500 to 650 highly shared, low-generation-probability nucleotide sequences were removed to address suspected cross-contamination and a sequencing artifact. For each public chain, a later analysis derived a clonal expansion index from normalized ranks of inferred template counts within each repertoire. Generation probabilities in a later analysis came from a VDJ recombination model fitted to out-of-frame rearrangements, and those results were checked against IGoR. In a later analysis, hypergeometric tests were used to score TCR-TCR, TCR-HLA and TCR-CMV co-occurrence, with a repertoire-size bias correction applied to TCR pairs. False discovery rates were estimated in a later analysis by permuting HLA or CMV assignments 20 times. In a later analysis, co-occurring TCRs were grouped using DBSCAN, and TCRdist sequence similarity was added for clustering within HLA-allele-positive subsets. Repertoires with fewer than 30,000 or more than 120,000 public chains, plus five repertoires with anomalous nucleotide sharing, were excluded from co-occurrence clustering. TCRdb's version of the immuneACCESS table is confined to in-frame rearrangements and falls short of the full clone set. An unresolved V gene accounts for under half of the shortfall where checked; the remainder is of unknown origin. The V and J calls and clone size were taken over from that table, and D and trimming were inferred from the DNA. A total of some 210,000 clones appear in this sample, about four fifths of them only once. Of the sample, 10% is held by the ten largest clones.

The paper as a whole reports these results and caveats: Fewer than 20 rarely observed V segments, including chromosome 9 orphons, were excluded from the earlier analysis of approximately 600 of the donors because counts were too low. When HLA alleles, especially DR and DQ, strongly co-occurred, TCR associations were difficult to assign to individual alleles. At a false discovery rate of 0.05, a later analysis linked 15,000 to 20,000 TCR beta sequences to specific HLA alleles. An earlier analysis of around 600 of the donors showed that most TCR beta V segments appeared in productive rearrangements either about 87% or about 30% of the time, which broadly matched IMGT annotations. Compared with the roughly 710-donor mean, donors in an Asian-associated ancestry cluster had fewer N-insertions in productive TCRs, according to a later genetic analysis. A cluster of highly shared sequence variants was judged likely to represent a technical artifact of the sequencing pipeline. Most TCR sequences were seen in very few donors, while some public TCRs were found in many individuals. In this cohort, only TCR beta chains were sequenced, and detectable features were limited by the absence of alpha or paired-chain data. Sequencing depth was assumed to be roughly uniform across donors in the presence/absence analyses, though that assumption may not hold. The 87-base-pair reads could not distinguish some IMGT-functional V segments, including TRBV6-2 and TRBV6-3, so those segments were excluded. The classifier was reported to diagnose cytomegalovirus status with high specificity and sensitivity in both the original and validation cohorts. According to a later analysis, parvovirus B19, influenza, CMV and Epstein-Barr virus appeared linked to several top co-occurrence clusters. Linkage disequilibrium might explain the correlated functional status among segregating V segments, but an unknown experimental factor could not be ruled out. Three of the identified cytomegalovirus-associated TCR beta chains were confirmed in vitro to be specific for cytomegalovirus antigens. In a later analysis, HLA-associated TCR beta chains were found to be more clonally expanded and to have lower generation probabilities than equally common non-associated chains. A later genetic analysis associated a missense DCLRE1C variant with V-gene and J-gene trimming of TCR beta chains, and an independent cohort replicated the association. A further reported finding was that TCR beta sequences accurately predicted the HLA-A and HLA-B alleles for most subjects in the first cohort. According to a later analysis, most CMV-associated TCR beta chains appeared to be HLA-restricted, and the HLA associations seemed to be driven largely by CMV exposure. A total of fewer than 200 TCR beta chains were listed by the study as associated with cytomegalovirus. HLA typing was unavailable for some donors at each locus, so association tests used only the typed subset. In a later analysis, the rate of TCR association differed among HLA loci, with DRB1 alleles having the most associated TCRs and HLA-C alleles having the fewest. According to the authors, the approach could potentially be generalized to other disease states and immunological phenotypes. CMV serostatus was the only immune exposure information available for the cohort.

In this chain, TRBV28 is recombined with TRBJ2-1; the D gene cannot be resolved reliably. The TCR originated in a woman between 45 and 65 years old in good health and CMV-seropositive. Sample: PBMCs. The DNA sequence is as follows: TGTGCCAGCAGTTACACAAGGAGCTCCTACAATGAGCAGTTCTTC. This encodes CASSYTRSSYNEQFF.